This TCR beta chain appears in the sequencing data of a study of T cell responses to AZD1222 COVID-19 vaccine. The assay was immunoSEQ multiplex PCR, and TCRdb's table has in-frame clones only and misses some. The sample includes about 120,000 clones, roughly 90% of them seen just once. Germline CDR1 SGHAT, CDR2 FQNNGV. The CDR3 runs to 13 residues. V gave up 5 bases and J gave up 11 bases, with 18 bases separating them. The source material was peripheral blood, sampled on day 0 of AZD1222 vaccination. The V call is TRBV11-2, the J call TRBJ1-1; possible D gene TRBD1, 6 bases. The TCR originated in an adult in good health. The CDR3 reads CASSQGSPQAAFF. The CDR3 DNA is TGTGCCAGCAGCCAGGGGTCCCCTCAGGCTGCTTTCTTT.